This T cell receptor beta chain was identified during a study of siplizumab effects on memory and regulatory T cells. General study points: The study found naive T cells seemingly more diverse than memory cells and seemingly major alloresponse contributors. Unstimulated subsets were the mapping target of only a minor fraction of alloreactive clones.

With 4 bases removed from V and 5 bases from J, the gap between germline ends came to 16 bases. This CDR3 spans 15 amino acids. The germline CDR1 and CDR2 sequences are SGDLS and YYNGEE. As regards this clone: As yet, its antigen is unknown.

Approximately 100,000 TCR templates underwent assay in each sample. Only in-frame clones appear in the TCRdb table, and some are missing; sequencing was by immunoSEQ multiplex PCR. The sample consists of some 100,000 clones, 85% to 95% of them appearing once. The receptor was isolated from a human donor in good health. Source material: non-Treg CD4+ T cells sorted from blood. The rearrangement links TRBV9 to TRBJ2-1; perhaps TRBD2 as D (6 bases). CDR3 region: CASSFQGGGDNEQFF. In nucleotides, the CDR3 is TGTGCCAGCAGCTTCCAGGGTGGCGGGGACAATGAGCAGTTCTTC.